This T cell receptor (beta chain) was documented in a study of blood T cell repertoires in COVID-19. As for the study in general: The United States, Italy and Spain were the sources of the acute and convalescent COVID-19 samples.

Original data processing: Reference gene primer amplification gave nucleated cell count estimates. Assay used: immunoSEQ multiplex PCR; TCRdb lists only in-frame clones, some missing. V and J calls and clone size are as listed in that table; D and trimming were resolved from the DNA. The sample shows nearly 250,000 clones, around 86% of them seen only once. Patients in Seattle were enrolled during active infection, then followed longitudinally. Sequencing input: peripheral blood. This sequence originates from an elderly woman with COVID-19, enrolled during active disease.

CDR3 bases: TGTGCCAGCAGTCTACTTACTAGCGCGGGGTTTGGTACGCAGTATTTT. The encoded protein is CASSLLTSAGFGTQYF. The chain carries TRBV28 and TRBJ2-3, with 7 bases that match TRBD2. Germline-derived CDR1 and CDR2 are MDHEN and SYDVKM. This CDR3 region has 16 residues. Losses at the gene ends were 5 bases for V and 8 bases for J; bases not matched to a gene: 16.